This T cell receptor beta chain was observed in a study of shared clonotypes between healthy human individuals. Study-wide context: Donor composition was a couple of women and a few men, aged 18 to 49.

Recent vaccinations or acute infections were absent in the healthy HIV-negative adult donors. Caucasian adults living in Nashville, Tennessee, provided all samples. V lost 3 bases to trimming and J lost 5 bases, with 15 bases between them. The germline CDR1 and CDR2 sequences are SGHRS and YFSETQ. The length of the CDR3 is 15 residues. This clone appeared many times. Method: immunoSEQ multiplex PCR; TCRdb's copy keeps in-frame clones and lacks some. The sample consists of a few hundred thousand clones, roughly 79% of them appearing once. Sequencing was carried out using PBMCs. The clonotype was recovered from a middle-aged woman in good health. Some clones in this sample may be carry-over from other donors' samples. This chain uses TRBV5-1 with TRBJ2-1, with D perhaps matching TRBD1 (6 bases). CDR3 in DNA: TGCGCCAGCAGCTGGTCTGGACAGCAAAACAATGAGCAGTTCTTC. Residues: CASSWSGQQNNEQFF.